This entry features one T cell receptor beta chain sequence. Patients in Seattle were enrolled during active infection, then followed longitudinally. The source of the sample is a study of blood T cell repertoires in COVID-19. Study-level background: Specimens from acute and convalescent COVID-19 originated in the United States, Italy and Spain. T cells, B-cell-depleted T cells, or PBMCs provided the cDNA or gDNA that served as material.

In the authors' methods: Cell counts per sample came from amplifying reference gene primers. Repertoires were generated with immunoSEQ multiplex PCR, while TCRdb's copy carries only in-frame clones and drops some. For V, J and clone size, that table is used; D and trimming come from the DNA. The sample comprises approximately 290,000 clones, around 82% of which are singletons, and 0.7% to 1% rests with the top ten. This sequence originates from a human donor with COVID-19, enrolled during active disease. The donor label of this sample is uncertain. The specimen sequenced was peripheral blood.

This CDR3 reads CASSAWGLAGDTGELFF. CDR3 in DNA: TGTGCCAGCAGTGCCTGGGGGCTAGCGGGAGACACCGGGGAGCTGTTTTTT. V and J are TRBV27 and TRBJ2-2, with 10 bases fitting TRBD2. V lost 5 bases to trimming and J lost 3 bases; unmatched junction nucleotides: 9. The germline CDR1 and CDR2 sequences are MNHEY and SMNVEV (reference sequence). This CDR3 has 17 residues.